This TCR beta chain is drawn from a study of cytomegalovirus exposure and HLA in healthy donors. Trimming removed 3 bases at V and 2 bases at J, with 11 bases between. Germline-derived CDR1 and CDR2 are MNHEY and SMNVEV (reference sequence). The CDR3 spans 14 residues. The study, taken as a whole, reports: Sequencing depth roughly uniform across donors was assumed in presence/absence analyses. Another analysis was done later, and it associated around 15,000 TCR beta sequences with HLA alleles at 0.05 false discovery rate.

In the case of this clone: Its antigen is undetermined.

60 Vbeta and 13 Jbeta primers were used in PCR. As processed by the authors: A follow-up analysis tallied about 80 million unique TCR beta chains, roughly 11 million shared. Here immunoSEQ multiplex PCR was the method, and the copy in TCRdb shows in-frame clones only, minus some. The DNA was the basis for D and trimming; V, J and clone size are from that table. The table includes about 200,000 clones, almost 80% detected once. The chain uses TRBV27 and TRBJ2-7; possible D gene TRBD2, 5 bases. Specimen: PBMCs. The clonotype was recovered from a male donor in good health and CMV-seronegative. The CDR3 DNA reads as TGTGCCAGCAGTTTTTCCCGAGGGACCTACGAGCAGTACTTC. Protein: CASSFSRGTYEQYF.